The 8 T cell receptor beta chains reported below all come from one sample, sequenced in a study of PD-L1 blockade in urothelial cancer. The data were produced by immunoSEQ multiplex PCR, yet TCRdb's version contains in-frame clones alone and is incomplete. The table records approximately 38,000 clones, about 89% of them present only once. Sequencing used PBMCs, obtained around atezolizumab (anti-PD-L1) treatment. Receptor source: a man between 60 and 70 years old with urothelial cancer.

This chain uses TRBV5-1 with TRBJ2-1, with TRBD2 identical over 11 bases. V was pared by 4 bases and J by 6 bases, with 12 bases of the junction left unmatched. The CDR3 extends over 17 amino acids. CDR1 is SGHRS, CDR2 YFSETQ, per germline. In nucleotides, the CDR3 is TGCGCCAGCAGCGGCCTAGCGGGAGGCTCTTTCTTCAATGAGCAGTTCTTC. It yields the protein CASSGLAGGSFFNEQFF.

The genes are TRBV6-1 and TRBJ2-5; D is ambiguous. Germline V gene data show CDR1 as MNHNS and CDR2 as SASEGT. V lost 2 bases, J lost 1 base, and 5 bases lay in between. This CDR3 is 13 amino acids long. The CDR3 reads CASSERLQETQYF. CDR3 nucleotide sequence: TGTGCCAGCAGTGAAAGACTCCAAGAGACCCAGTACTTC.

CDR3: CASSSVGVPGELFF. CDR3 coding DNA: TGTGCCAGCAGCTCCGTAGGGGTACCGGGGGAGCTGTTTTTT. The chain recombines TRBV5-6 with TRBJ2-2; weak D call: TRBD1 (5 bases). V shed 3 bases and J shed 8 bases, with 14 bases lying between them. This CDR3 contains 14 residues. Looked up from germline, CDR1 is SGHDT and CDR2 is YYEEEE.

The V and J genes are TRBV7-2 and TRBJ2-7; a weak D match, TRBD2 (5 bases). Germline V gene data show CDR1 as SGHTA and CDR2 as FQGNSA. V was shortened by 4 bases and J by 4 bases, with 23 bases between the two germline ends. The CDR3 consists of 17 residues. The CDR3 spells CASSSKIRRTEEYEQYF. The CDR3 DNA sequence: TGTGCCAGCAGCTCCAAAATAAGACGGACGGAGGAGTACGAGCAGTACTTC.

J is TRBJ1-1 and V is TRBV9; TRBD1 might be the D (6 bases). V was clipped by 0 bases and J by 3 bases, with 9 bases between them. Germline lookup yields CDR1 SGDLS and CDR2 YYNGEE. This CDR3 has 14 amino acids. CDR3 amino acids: CASSVEGGYTEAFF. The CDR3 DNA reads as TGTGCCAGCAGCGTAGAGGGGGGGTACACTGAAGCTTTCTTT. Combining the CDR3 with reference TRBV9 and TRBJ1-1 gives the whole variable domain DSGVTQTPKHLITATGQRVTLRCSPRSGDLSVYWYQQSLDQGLQFLIQYYNGEERAKGNILERFSAQQFPDLHSELNLSSLELGDSALYFCASSVEGGYTEAFFGQGTRLTVV.

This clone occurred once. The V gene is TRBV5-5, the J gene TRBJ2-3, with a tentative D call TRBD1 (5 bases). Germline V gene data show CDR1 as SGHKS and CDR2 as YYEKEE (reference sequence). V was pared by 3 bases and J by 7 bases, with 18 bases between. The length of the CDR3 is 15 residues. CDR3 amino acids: CASSSIRQQVNTQYF. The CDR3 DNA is TGTGCCAGCAGCTCAATTCGACAGCAAGTAAATACGCAGTATTTT.

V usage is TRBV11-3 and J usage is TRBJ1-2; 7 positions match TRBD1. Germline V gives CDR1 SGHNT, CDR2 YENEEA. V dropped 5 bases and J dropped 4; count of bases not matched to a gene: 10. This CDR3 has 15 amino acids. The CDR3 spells CASSHGQVTFYGYTF. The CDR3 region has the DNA TGTGCCAGCAGCCATGGACAGGTCACGTTCTATGGCTACACCTTC.

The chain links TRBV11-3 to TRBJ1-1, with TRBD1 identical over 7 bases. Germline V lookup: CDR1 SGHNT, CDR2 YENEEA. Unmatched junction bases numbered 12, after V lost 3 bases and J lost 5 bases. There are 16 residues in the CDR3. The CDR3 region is CASSFSRGRVGTEAFF. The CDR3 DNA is TGTGCCAGCAGCTTTAGTAGGGGGCGGGTAGGGACTGAAGCTTTCTTT. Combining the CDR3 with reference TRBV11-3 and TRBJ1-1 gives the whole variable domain EAGVVQSPRYKIIEKKQPVAFWCNPISGHNTLYWYLQNLGQGPELLIRYENEEAVDDSQLPKDRFSAERLKGVDSTLKIQPAELGDSAVYLCASSFSRGRVGTEAFFGQGTRLTVV.